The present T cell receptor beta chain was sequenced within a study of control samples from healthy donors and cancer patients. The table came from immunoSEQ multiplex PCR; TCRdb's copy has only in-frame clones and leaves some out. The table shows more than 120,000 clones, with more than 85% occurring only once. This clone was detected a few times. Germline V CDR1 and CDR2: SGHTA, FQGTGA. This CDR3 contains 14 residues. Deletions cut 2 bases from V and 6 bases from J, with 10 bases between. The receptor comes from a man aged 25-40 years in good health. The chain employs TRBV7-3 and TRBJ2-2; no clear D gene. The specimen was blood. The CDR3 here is CASSLFVGAGELFF. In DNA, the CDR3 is TGTGCCAGCAGCTTATTTGTTGGGGCCGGGGAGCTGTTTTTT.